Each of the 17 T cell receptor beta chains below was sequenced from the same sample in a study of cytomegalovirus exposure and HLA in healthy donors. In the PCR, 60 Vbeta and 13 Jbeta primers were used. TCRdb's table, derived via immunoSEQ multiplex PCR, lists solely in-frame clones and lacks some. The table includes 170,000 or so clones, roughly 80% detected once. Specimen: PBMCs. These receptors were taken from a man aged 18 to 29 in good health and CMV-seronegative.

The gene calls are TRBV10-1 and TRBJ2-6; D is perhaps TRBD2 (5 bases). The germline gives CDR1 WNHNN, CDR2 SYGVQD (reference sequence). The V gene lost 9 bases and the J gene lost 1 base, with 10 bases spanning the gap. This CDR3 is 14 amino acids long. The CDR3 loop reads CASGPGSGANVLTF. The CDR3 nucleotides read TGCGCCAGTGGACCGGGATCTGGGGCCAACGTCCTGACTTTC.

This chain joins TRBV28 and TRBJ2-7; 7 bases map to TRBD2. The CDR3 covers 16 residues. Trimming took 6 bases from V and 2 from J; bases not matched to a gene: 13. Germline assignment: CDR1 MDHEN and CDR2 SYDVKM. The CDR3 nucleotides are TGTGCCAGCAGGAATCCGCTAGCGGAAAGGGCCTACGAGCAGTACTTC. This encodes CASRNPLAERAYEQYF.

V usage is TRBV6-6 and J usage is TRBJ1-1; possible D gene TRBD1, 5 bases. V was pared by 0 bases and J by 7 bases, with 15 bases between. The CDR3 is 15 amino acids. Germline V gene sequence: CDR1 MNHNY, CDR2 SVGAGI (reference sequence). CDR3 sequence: CASSYSRQGSGEAFF. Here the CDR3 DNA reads TGTGCCAGCAGTTACTCGAGGCAGGGTTCCGGTGAAGCTTTCTTT.

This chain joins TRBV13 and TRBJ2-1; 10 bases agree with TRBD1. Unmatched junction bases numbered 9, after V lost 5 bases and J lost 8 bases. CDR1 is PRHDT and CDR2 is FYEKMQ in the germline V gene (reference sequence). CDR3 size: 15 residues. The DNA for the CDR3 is TGTGCCAGCAGCAACGACAGGGGGCCCGAATATGAGCAGTTCTTC. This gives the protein CASSNDRGPEYEQFF. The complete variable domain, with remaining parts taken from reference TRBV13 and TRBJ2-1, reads AAGVIQSPRHLIKEKRETATLKCYPIPRHDTVYWYQQGPGQDPQFLISFYEKMQSDKGSIPDRFSAQQFSDYHSELNMSSLELGDSALYFCASSNDRGPEYEQFFGPGTRLTVL.

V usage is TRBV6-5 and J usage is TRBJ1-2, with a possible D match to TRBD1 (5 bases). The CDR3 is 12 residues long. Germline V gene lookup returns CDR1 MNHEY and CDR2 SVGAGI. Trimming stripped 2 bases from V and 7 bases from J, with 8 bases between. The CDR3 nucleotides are TGTGCCAGCAGTTACGGAGGGGTTGGCTACACCTTC. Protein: CASSYGGVGYTF.

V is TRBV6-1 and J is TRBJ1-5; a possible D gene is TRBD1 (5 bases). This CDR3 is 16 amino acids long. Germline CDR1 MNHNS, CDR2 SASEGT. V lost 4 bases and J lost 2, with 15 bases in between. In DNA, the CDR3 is TGTGCCAGCAGTGGCGCCGGAGGGGCCGGCAATCAGCCCCAGCATTTT. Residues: CASSGAGGAGNQPQHF.

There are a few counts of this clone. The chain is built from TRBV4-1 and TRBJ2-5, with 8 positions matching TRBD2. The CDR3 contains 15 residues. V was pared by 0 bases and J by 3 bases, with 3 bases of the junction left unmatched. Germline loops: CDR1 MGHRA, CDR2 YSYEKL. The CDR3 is CASSQEILAEETQYF. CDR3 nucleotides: TGCGCCAGCAGCCAAGAAATACTAGCGGAAGAGACCCAGTACTTC.

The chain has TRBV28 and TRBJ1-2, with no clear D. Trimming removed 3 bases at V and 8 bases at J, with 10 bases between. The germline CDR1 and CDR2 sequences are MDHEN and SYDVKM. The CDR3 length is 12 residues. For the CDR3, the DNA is TGTGCCAGCAGTTTCTCAGGTGAAGGCTACACCTTC. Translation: CASSFSGEGYTF.

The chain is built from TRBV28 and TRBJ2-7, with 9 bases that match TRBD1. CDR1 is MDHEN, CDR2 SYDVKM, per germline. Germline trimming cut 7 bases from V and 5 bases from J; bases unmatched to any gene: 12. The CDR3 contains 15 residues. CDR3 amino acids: CASTDGTGGQNEQYF. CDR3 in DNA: TGTGCCAGCACAGACGGAACAGGGGGCCAGAACGAGCAGTACTTC.

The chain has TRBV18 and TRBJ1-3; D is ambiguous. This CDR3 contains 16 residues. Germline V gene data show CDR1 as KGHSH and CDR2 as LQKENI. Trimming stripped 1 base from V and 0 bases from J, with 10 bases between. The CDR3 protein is CASSPLERSSGNTIYF. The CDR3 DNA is TGTGCCAGCTCACCACTGGAGCGAAGCTCTGGAAACACCATATATTTT. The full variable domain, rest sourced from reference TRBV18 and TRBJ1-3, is NAGVMQNPRHLVRRRGQEARLRCSPMKGHSHVYWYRQLPEEGLKFMVYLQKENIIDESGMPKERFSAEFPKEGPSILRIQQVVRGDSAAYFCASSPLERSSGNTIYFGEGSWLTVV.

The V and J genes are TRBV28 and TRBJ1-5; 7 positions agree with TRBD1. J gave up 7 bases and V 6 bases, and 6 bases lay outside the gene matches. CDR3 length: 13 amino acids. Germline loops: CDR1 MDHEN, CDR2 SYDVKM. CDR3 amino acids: CASSDRAEQPQHF. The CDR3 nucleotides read TGTGCCAGCAGCGACAGGGCGGAACAGCCCCAGCATTTT.

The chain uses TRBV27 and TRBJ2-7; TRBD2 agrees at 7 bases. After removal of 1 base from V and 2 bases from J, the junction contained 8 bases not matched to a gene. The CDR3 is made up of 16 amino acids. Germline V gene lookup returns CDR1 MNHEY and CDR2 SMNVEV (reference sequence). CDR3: CASSLYLTSDTYEQYF. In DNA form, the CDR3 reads TGTGCCAGCAGTTTATATCTTACTAGCGATACCTACGAGCAGTACTTC.

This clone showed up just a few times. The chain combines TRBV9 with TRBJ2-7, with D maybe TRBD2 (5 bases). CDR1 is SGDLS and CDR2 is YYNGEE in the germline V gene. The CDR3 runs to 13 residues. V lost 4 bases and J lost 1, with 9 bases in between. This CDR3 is CASSPGGSYEQYF. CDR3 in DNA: TGTGCCAGCAGCCCAGGAGGTTCCTACGAGCAGTACTTC.

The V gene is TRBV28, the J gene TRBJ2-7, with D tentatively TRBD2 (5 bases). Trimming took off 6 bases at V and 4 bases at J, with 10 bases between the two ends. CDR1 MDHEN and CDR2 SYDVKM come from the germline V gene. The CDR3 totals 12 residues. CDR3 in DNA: TGTGCCAGCAGCTTGGACTTGTACGAGCAGTACTTC. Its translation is CASSLDLYEQYF.

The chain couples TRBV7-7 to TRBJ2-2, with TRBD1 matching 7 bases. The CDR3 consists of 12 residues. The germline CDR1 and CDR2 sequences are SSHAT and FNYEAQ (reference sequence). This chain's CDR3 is CASRTGKGELFF. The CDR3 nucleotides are TGTGCTAGTCGGACAGGCAAAGGGGAGCTGTTTTTT. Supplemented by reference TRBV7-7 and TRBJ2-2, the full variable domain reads GAGVSQSPRYKVTKRGQDVTLRCDPISSHATLYWYQQALGQGPEFLTYFNYEAQPDKSGLPSDRFSAERPEGSISTLTIQRTEQRDSAMYRCASRTGKGELFFGEGSRLTVL.

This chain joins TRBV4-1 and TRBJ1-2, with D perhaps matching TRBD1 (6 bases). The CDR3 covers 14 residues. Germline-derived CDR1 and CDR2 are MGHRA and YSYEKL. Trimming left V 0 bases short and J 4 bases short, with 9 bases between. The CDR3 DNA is TGCGCCAGCAGCCAAGAAGGACAGTTCTATGGCTACACCTTC. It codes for CASSQEGQFYGYTF.

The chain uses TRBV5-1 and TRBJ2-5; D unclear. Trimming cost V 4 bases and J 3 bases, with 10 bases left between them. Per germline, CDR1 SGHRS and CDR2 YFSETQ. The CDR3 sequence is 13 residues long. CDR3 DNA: TGCGCCAGCAGCCTCTCGTCGGAAGAGACCCAGTACTTC. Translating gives CASSLSSEETQYF.